The clone carrying this TCR beta chain was found many times. Its specificity is unknown. Amplification targeted the TCR beta CDR3 regions, with RNA transcripts as the source material. The library came from an HTBI-primed first-round RT-PCR and a second-round multiplex PCR. TCRdb independently ran MiXCR on the multiplex PCR reads; one entry per CDR3 protein. The table includes 680,000 or so distinct CDR3 sequences, about 20% detected once. The sample originates from a study of Graves' ophthalmopathy and Graves' hyperthyroidism. As diagnostic evidence, clinical symptoms, serum thyroxine, TRAb, thyroid ultrasound and orbital computed tomography were relied upon. Overall study findings and caveats: Detection in blood was also observed for most expanded thyroid clonotypes above 0.001 frequency.

Germline-derived CDR1 and CDR2 are MDHEN and SYDVKM. V trimming: 7 bases; J trimming: 5 bases; junction bases outside the gene matches: 10. CDR3 length: 14 residues. This receptor was obtained from a woman aged 18-29 years with stable Graves' hyperthyroidism. Some clones in this sample may be carry-over from other donors' samples. Source material: peripheral blood. V usage is TRBV28 and J usage is TRBJ2-5, with 7 positions matching TRBD2. The CDR3 reads CASIEGGNRETQYF. For the CDR3, the DNA is TGTGCCAGCATCGAGGGAGGGAATCGCGAGACCCAGTACTTC.